The clone carrying this T cell receptor (beta chain) occurred a few times. Its antigen is undetermined. V shed 6 bases and J shed 5 bases, with 22 bases lying between them. This CDR3 contains 16 residues. Germline CDR1 reads MNHNS; CDR2 reads SASEGT. This entry is derived from a study of T cells after yellow fever vaccination. Overall study: Those fractions that held only low numbers of cells were prepared using the SMART-Seq v4 Ultra Low Input RNA kit. Study-level findings and limits: Most primary-vaccination clones reappeared after the booster (about 96% CD4, about 88% CD8).

Synthesis of TCR cDNA relied on 5'RACE template switching, which attached a universal primer site and UMIs. TCRdb analysed the 5' RACE reads with MiXCR anew, one entry per CDR3 protein. Counted here are tens of thousands of distinct CDR3 sequences, approximately 7% occurring once; the ten biggest clones make up 36%. This rearrangement joins TRBV6-1 to TRBJ2-5; D may be TRBD1 (6 bases). This material consisted of CD8+ T cells sorted from PBMCs, taken 15 days after the yellow fever booster vaccination. The source is a man between 25 and 39 years old who received the YFV17D yellow fever vaccine. In DNA form, the CDR3 reads TGTGCCAGCAGCCCCATGGGGGACACAGACAGGGAGACCCAGTACTTC. It specifies CASSPMGDTDRETQYF.